Listed here are 3 T cell receptor beta chains from one sample, sequenced in a study of blood T cells in healthy people across ages. Combining a sample-barcoded 5' primer with a J-beta primer mix, a second PCR ran for 7 to 11 cycles. In TCRdb, the 5' RACE reads were re-called with MiXCR into one record per CDR3 protein. The repertoire includes around 1,000,000 distinct CDR3 sequences, around 27% of them detected once, and less than 0.85% sits in the top ten. The sample was also linked to a second study, of T cells of mothers and their children.

The sample consisted of blood. Receptor source: a girl aged 2 to 10 in good health.

The chain joins TRBV4-2 to TRBJ2-5; 8 bases match TRBD2. The CDR3 contains 14 residues. Trimming removed 5 bases from V and 2 bases from J; junction bases left unmatched: 4. Per germline, CDR1 LGHNA and CDR2 YNFKEQ. For the CDR3, the DNA is TGTGCCAGCAGCAAGACTAGCGAGCAAGAGACCCAGTACTTC. It codes for CASSKTSEQETQYF.

This clonotype was found a few times. This sequence joins TRBV7-9 and TRBJ1-5; no clear D gene. V was clipped by 2 bases and J by 1 base, with 12 bases between them. The CDR3 length is 16 residues. Germline CDR1 is SEHNR and CDR2 is FQNEAQ (reference sequence). For the CDR3, the DNA is TGTGCCAGCAGCTTATATACGCACCTCAGCAATCAGCCCCAGCATTTT. Amino acid sequence: CASSLYTHLSNQPQHF.

This clonotype turned up a few times. The genes are TRBV19 and TRBJ2-1; 7 bases are a match to TRBD1. Germline-derived CDR1 and CDR2 are LNHDA and SQIVND (reference sequence). After removal of 7 bases from V and 0 bases from J, the junction contained 9 bases not matched to a gene. The CDR3 is made up of 16 amino acids. CDR3 residues: CASKGDRDYSYNEQFF. Here the CDR3 DNA reads TGTGCCAGTAAGGGCGACAGGGATTACTCCTACAATGAGCAGTTCTTC.